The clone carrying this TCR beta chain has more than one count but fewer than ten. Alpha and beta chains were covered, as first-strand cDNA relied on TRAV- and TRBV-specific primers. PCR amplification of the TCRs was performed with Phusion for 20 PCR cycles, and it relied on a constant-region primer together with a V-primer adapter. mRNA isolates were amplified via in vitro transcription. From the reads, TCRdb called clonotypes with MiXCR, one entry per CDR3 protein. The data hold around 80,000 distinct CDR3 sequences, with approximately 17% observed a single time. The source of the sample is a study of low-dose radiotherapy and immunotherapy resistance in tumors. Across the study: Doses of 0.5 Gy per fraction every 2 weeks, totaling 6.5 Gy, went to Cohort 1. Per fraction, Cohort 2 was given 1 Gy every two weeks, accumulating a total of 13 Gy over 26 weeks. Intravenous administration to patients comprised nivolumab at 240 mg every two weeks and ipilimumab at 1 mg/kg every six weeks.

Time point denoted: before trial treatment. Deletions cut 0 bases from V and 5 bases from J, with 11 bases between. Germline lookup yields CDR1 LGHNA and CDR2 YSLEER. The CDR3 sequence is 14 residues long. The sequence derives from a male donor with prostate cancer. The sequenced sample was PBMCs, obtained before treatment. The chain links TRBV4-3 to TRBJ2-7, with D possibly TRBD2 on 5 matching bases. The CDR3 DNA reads TGCGCCAGCAGCCAAGAGGTGCGGGTCGACGAGCAGTACTTC. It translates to CASSQEVRVDEQYF.